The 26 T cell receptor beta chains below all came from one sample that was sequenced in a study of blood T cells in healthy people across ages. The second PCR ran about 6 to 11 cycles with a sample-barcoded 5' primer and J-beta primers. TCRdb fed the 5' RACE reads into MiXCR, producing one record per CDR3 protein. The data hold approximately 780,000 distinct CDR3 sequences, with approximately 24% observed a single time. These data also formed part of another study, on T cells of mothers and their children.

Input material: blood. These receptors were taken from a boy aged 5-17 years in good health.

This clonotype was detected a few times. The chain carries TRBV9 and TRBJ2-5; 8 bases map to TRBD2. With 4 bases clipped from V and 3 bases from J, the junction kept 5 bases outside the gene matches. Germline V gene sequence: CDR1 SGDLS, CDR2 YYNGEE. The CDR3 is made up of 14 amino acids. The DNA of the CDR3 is TGTGCCAGCAGCCTCTACGGGGGGGAAGAGACCCAGTACTTC. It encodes CASSLYGGEETQYF. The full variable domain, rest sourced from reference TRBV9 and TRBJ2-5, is DSGVTQTPKHLITATGQRVTLRCSPRSGDLSVYWYQQSLDQGLQFLIQYYNGEERAKGNILERFSAQQFPDLHSELNLSSLELGDSALYFCASSLYGGEETQYFGPGTRLLVL.

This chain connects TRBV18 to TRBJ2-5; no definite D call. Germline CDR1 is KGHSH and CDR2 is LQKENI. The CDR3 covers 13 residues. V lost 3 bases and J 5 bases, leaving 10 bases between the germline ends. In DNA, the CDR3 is TGTGCCAGCTCACCGGCCCGAAGGGAGACCCAGTACTTC. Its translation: CASSPARRETQYF.

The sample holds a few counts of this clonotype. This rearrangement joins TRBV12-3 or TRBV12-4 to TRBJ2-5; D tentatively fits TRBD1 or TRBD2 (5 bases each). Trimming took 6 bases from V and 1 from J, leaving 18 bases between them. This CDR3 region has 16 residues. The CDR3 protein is CASRPESGRIQETQYF. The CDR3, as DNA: TGTGCCAGCAGACCCGAATCGGGACGTATCCAAGAGACCCAGTACTTC.

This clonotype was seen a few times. The chain's CDR3 is CSASAENYGYTF. Here the CDR3 DNA reads TGCAGTGCTAGTGCGGAGAACTATGGCTACACCTTC. V gene TRBV20-1 combines with J gene TRBJ1-2; no reliable D call. Trimming took 3 bases from V and 2 from J, leaving 7 bases between them. The CDR3 has 12 amino acids. The V gene's germline CDR1 is DFQATT and CDR2 SNEGSKA (reference sequence).

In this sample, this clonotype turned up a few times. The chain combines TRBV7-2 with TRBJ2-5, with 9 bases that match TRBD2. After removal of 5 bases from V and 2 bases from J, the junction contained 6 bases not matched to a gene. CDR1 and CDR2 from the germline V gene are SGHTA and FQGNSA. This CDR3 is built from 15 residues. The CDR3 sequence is CASSPGTSRQETQYF. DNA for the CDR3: TGTGCCAGCAGCCCTGGGACTAGCCGTCAAGAGACCCAGTACTTC. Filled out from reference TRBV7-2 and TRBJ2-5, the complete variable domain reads GAGVSQSPSNKVTEKGKDVELRCDPISGHTALYWYRQSLGQGLEFLIYFQGNSAPDKSGLPSDRFSAERTGGSVSTLTIQRTQQEDSAVYLCASSPGTSRQETQYFGPGTRLLVL.

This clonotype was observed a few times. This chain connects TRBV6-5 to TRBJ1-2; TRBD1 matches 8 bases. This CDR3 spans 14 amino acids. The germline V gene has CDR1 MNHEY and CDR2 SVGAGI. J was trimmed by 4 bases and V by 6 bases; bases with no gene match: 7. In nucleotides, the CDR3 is TGTGCCAGCAGCCGGAGGACAGGGCTCTATGGCTACACCTTC. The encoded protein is CASSRRTGLYGYTF.

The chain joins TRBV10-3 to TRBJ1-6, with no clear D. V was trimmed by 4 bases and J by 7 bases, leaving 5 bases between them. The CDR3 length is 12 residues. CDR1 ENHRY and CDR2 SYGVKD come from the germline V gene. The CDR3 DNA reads TGTGCCATCAGTGCTAGGAATTCACCCCTCCACTTT. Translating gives CAISARNSPLHF.

CDR3 protein: CASSQVPGAYQETQYF. In DNA, the CDR3 is TGTGCCAGCAGCCAAGTACCGGGGGCGTACCAAGAGACCCAGTACTTC. The chain links TRBV14 to TRBJ2-5; D is tentatively TRBD1 or TRBD2 (6 bases each). Per the germline V gene, CDR1 is SGHDN and CDR2 is FVKESK. This CDR3 has 16 amino acids. Trimming removed 1 base at V and 0 bases at J, with 12 bases between.

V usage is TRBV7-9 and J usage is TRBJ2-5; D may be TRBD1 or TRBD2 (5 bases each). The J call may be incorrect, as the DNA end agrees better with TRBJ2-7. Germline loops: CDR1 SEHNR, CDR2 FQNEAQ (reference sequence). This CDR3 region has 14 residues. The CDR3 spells CASSFSRGPYEQYF. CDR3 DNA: TGTGCCAGCAGCTTTAGCCGGGGCCCCTACGAGCAGTACTTC.

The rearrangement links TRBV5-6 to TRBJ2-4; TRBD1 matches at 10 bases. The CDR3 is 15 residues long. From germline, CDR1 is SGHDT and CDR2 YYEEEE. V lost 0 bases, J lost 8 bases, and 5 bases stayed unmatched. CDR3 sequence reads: CASSLGGTGDDIQYF. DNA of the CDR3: TGTGCCAGCAGCTTGGGGGGGACAGGGGATGACATTCAGTACTTC.

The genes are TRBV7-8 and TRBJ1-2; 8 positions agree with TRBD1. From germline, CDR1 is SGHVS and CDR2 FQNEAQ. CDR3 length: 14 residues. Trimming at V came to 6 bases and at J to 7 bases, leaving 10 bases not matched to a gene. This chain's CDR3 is CASSYDRTGPGYTF. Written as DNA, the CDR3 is TGTGCCAGCAGTTACGACCGGACAGGGCCTGGCTACACCTTC.

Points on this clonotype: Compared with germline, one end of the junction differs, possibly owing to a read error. The CDR3 loop is CASNLGLGNEKLFF. In DNA form, the CDR3 reads TGTGCCAGCAATTTAGGGTTGGGTAATGAAAAACTGTTTTTT. J is TRBJ1-4 and V is TRBV12-3 or TRBV12-4; D not certain. This CDR3 contains 14 residues.

The CDR3 loop reads CSAQEAGETQYF. The CDR3 nucleotides are TGCAGTGCCCAAGAAGCAGGGGAGACCCAGTACTTC. The chain employs TRBV20-1 and TRBJ2-5; D possibly corresponds to TRBD1 (5 bases). The CDR3 is made up of 12 amino acids. The ends were cut back, 6 bases at V and 5 bases at J, with 13 bases in the middle. CDR1 is DFQATT and CDR2 is SNEGSKA in the germline V gene (reference sequence).

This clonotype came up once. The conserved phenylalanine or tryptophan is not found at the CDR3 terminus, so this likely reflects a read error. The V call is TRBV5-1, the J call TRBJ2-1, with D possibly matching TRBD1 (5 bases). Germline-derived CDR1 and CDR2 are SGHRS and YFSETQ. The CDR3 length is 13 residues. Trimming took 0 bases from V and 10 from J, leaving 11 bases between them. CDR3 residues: CASSLGGQGEQFL. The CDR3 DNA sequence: TGCGCCAGCAGCTTGGGGGGCCAGGGAGAGCAGTTCCTC.

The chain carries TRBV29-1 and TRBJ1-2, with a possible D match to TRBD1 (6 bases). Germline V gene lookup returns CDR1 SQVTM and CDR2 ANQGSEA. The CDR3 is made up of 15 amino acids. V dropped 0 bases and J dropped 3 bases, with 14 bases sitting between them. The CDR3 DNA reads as TGCAGCGTTGAAGAATCCTGGGCAGGGGACTATGGCTACACCTTC. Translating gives CSVEESWAGDYGYTF.

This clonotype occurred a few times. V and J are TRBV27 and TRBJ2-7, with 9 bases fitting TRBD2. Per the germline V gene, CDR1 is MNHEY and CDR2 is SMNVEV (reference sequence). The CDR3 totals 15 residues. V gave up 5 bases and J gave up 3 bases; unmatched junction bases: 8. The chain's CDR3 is CASSRTSEPLYEQYF. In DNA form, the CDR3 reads TGTGCCAGCAGTCGGACTAGCGAGCCCCTCTACGAGCAGTACTTC.

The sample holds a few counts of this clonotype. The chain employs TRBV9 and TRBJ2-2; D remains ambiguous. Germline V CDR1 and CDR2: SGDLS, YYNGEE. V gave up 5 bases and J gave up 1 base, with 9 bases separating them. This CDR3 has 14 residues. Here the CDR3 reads CASRPPGNTGELFF. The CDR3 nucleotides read TGTGCCAGCAGACCCCCAGGGAACACCGGGGAGCTGTTTTTT. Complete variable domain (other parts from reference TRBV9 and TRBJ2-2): DSGVTQTPKHLITATGQRVTLRCSPRSGDLSVYWYQQSLDQGLQFLIQYYNGEERAKGNILERFSAQQFPDLHSELNLSSLELGDSALYFCASRPPGNTGELFFGEGSRLTVL.

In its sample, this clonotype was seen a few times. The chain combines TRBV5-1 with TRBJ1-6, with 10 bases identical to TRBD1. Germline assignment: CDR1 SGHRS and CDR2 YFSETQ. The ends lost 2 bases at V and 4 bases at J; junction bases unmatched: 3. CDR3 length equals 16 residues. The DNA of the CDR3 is TGCGCCAGCAGCTTACGACAGGGGGCTTATAATTCACCCCTCCACTTT. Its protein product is CASSLRQGAYNSPLHF.

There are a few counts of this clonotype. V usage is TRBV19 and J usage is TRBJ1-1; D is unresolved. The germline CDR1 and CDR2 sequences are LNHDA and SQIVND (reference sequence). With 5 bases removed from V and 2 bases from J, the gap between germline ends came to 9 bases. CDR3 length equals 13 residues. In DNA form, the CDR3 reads TGTGCCAGTAGTCAGGACCTTAACACTGAAGCTTTCTTT. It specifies CASSQDLNTEAFF.

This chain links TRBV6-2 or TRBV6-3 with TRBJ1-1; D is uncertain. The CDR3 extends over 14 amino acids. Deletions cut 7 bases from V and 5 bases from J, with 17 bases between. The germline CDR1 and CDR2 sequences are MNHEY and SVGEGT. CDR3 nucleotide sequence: TGTGCCAGCATTAGAGCGTTGGGAGGGACTGAAGCTTTCTTT. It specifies CASIRALGGTEAFF.

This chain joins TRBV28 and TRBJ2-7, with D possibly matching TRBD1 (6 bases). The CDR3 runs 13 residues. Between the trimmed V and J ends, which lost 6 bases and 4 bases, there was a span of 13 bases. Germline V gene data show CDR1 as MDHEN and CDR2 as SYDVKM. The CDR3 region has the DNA TGTGCCAGCAGAGAACAGGGAGTATACGAGCAGTACTTC. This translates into CASREQGVYEQYF.

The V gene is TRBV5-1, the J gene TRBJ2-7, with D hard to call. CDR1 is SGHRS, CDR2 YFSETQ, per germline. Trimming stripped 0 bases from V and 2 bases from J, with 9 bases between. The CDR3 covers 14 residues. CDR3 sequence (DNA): TGCGCCAGCAGCTTGGTTGAAAAAGCCTACGAGCAGTACTTC. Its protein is CASSLVEKAYEQYF.

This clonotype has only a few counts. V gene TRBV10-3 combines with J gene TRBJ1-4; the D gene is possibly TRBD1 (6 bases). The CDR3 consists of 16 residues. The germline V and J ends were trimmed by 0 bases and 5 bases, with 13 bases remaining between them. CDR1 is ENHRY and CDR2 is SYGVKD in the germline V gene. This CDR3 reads CAISESTDSLNEKLFF. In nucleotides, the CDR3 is TGTGCCATCAGTGAGTCTACGGACAGCCTGAATGAAAAACTGTTTTTT.

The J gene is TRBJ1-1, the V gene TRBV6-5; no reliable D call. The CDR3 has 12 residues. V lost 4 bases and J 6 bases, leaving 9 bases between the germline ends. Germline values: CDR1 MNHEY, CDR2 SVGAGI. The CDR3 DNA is TGTGCCAGCAGTTCGAAGAGCGCTGAAGCTTTCTTT. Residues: CASSSKSAEAFF.

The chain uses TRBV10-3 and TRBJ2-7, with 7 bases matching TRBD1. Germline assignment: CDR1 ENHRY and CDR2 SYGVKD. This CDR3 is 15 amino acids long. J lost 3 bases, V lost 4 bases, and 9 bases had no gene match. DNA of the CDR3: TGTGCCATCAGTGGTTGGACAGGTCCCTTCTACGAGCAGTACTTC. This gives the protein CAISGWTGPFYEQYF.

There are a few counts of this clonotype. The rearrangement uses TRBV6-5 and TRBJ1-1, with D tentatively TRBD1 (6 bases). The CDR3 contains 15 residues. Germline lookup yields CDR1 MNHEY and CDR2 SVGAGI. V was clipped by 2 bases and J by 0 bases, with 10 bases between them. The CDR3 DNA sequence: TGTGCCAGCAGTTACGTCAGGGGACTGAACACTGAAGCTTTCTTT. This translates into CASSYVRGLNTEAFF.